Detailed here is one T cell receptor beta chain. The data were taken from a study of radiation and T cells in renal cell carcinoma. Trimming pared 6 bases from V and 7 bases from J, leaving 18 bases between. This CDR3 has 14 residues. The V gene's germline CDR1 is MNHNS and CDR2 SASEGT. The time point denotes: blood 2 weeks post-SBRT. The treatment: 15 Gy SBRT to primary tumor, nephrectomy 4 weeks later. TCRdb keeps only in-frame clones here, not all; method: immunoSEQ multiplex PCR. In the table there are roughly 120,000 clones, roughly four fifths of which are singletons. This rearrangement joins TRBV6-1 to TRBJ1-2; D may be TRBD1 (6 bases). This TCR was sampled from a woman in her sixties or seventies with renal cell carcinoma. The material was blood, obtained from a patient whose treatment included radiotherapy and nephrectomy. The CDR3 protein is CASRRGGIDVGYTF. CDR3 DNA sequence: TGTGCCAGCAGAAGGGGGGGTATCGACGTTGGCTACACCTTC.